This passage covers 23 T cell receptor beta chains from one sample sequenced in a study of OX40 agonist ivuxolimab in advanced cancers. Sequencing was performed with immunoSEQ multiplex PCR; in TCRdb, only in-frame clones are kept and a portion is missing. The table has about 94,000 clones, around nine tenths seen once. Here the sequenced sample was CD4+ or CD8+ T cells sorted from blood, taken in a trial of the OX40 agonist ivuxolimab. Receptors were obtained from an adult with an advanced solid tumor such as melanoma, head and neck, liver or kidney cancer.

This rearrangement joins TRBV19 to TRBJ2-2; D is undetermined. Germline values: CDR1 LNHDA, CDR2 SQIVND (reference sequence). With 3 bases removed from V and 4 bases from J, the gap between germline ends came to 9 bases. This CDR3 has 14 residues. The CDR3 nucleotides are TGTGCCAGTAGTATTGGGTGGGGCACCGGGGAGCTGTTTTTT. It encodes CASSIGWGTGELFF. Drawing the rest from reference TRBV19 and TRBJ2-2, the complete variable domain is DGGITQSPKYLFRKEGQNVTLSCEQNLNHDAMYWYRQDPGQGLRLIYYSQIVNDFQKGDIAEGYSVSREKKESFPLTVTSAQKNPTAFYLCASSIGWGTGELFFGEGSRLTVL.

The chain carries TRBV5-3 and TRBJ2-7, with D possibly matching TRBD1 (6 bases). TRBV5-3 is an open reading frame whose function is uncertain. This CDR3 region has 15 residues. Deletions cut 0 bases from V and 2 bases from J, with 12 bases between. The CDR3 reads CARSLDRQVTYEQYF. The CDR3 DNA reads as TGTGCCAGAAGCTTGGACCGACAGGTTACCTACGAGCAGTACTTC.

This chain connects TRBV5-1 to TRBJ2-3; D call uncertain. V lost 5 bases and J 5 bases, leaving 18 bases between the germline ends. The CDR3 contains 15 residues. The germline V gene has CDR1 SGHRS and CDR2 YFSETQ. The CDR3: CASSYRASVGDTQYF. The CDR3 DNA is TGCGCCAGCAGTTACCGGGCCTCAGTTGGAGATACGCAGTATTTT. The full variable domain, its missing parts supplied by reference TRBV5-1 and TRBJ2-3, is KAGVTQTPRYLIKTRGQQVTLSCSPISGHRSVSWYQQTPGQGLQFLFEYFSETQRNKGNFPGRFSGRQFSNSRSEMNVSTLELGDSALYLCASSYRASVGDTQYFGPGTRLTVL.

V is TRBV7-2 and J is TRBJ2-3; 10 bases fit TRBD2. This CDR3 region has 16 residues. V lost 6 bases to trimming and J lost 3 bases; unmatched junction nucleotides: 9. Germline values: CDR1 SGHTA, CDR2 FQGNSA. The CDR3 region has the DNA TGTGCCAGCAGGCCTAGAGCGGGGGGGGTAACAGATACGCAGTATTTT. Its translation: CASRPRAGGVTDTQYF. The variable domain in full, with the rest retrieved from reference TRBV7-2 and TRBJ2-3, is GAGVSQSPSNKVTEKGKDVELRCDPISGHTALYWYRQSLGQGLEFLIYFQGNSAPDKSGLPSDRFSAERTGGSVSTLTIQRTQQEDSAVYLCASRPRAGGVTDTQYFGPGTRLTVL.

This clone appeared many times. This chain uses TRBV7-2 with TRBJ2-3; the match to TRBD2 covers 7 bases. Germline loops: CDR1 SGHTA, CDR2 FQGNSA. After removal of 5 bases from V and 8 bases from J, the junction contained 10 bases not matched to a gene. This CDR3 is built from 14 residues. This CDR3 is CASSPGLTPATQYF. The CDR3 DNA is TGTGCCAGCAGCCCGGGACTAACCCCTGCTACGCAGTATTTT.

This sequence joins TRBV19 and TRBJ1-1; tentative D call: TRBD1 (6 bases). From germline, CDR1 is LNHDA and CDR2 SQIVND (reference sequence). The CDR3 consists of 14 residues. V dropped 4 bases and J dropped 1 base, with 10 bases sitting between them. The CDR3 spells CASSKGGRNTEAFF. CDR3 DNA: TGTGCCAGTAGTAAAGGGGGAAGGAACACTGAAGCTTTCTTT.

The V gene is TRBV6-4, the J gene TRBJ1-2; 9 bases match TRBD1. This CDR3 is built from 13 residues. Germline V CDR1 and CDR2: MRHNA, SNTAGT. Trimming took 5 bases from V and 6 from J; bases not matched to a gene: 4. CDR3 sequence reads: CASSPGTGNGYTF. The CDR3 nucleotides read TGTGCCAGCAGTCCCGGGACAGGGAATGGCTACACCTTC.

This chain connects TRBV6-5 to TRBJ2-3, with TRBD2 identical over 15 bases. CDR1 and CDR2 from the germline V gene are MNHEY and SVGAGI. The CDR3 spans 14 residues. The V segment lost 8 bases and the J segment 6 bases; nucleotides outside the gene matches: 3. The CDR3 sequence: CASGLAGGPDTQYF. DNA of the CDR3: TGTGCCAGCGGACTAGCGGGGGGGCCCGATACGCAGTATTTT.

This clone occurred once. This chain joins TRBV20-1 and TRBJ2-7; D unclear. Deletions cut 1 base from V and 3 bases from J, with 4 bases between. CDR3 length: 11 amino acids. Germline CDR1 DFQATT, CDR2 SNEGSKA (reference sequence). The CDR3 here is CSARGVYEQYF. The CDR3 nucleotides are TGCAGTGCTAGAGGGGTCTACGAGCAGTACTTC.

This clone has just a few counts. The chain uses TRBV19 and TRBJ2-5, with D tentatively TRBD1 or TRBD2 (6 bases each). V lost 3 bases, J lost 1 base, and 12 bases lay in between. The germline gives CDR1 LNHDA, CDR2 SQIVND (reference sequence). The CDR3 totals 15 residues. CDR3 loop: CASSIAGGPQETQYF. As DNA, the CDR3 is TGTGCCAGTAGTATTGCCGGGGGCCCCCAAGAGACCCAGTACTTC.

This rearrangement joins TRBV19 to TRBJ1-5, with a possible D match to TRBD1 (5 bases). Per the germline V gene, CDR1 is LNHDA and CDR2 is SQIVND (reference sequence). Deletions cut 3 bases from V and 3 bases from J, with 9 bases between. The CDR3 sequence is 14 residues long. The CDR3 DNA reads TGTGCCAGTAGTATGAGACAGTCCAATCAGCCCCAGCATTTT. Translating gives CASSMRQSNQPQHF.

The V gene is TRBV5-1, the J gene TRBJ1-3, with D uncertain. The CDR3 totals 13 residues. The ends were cut back, 4 bases at V and 9 bases at J, with 14 bases in the middle. Germline V gene sequence: CDR1 SGHRS, CDR2 YFSETQ. The CDR3 region is CASSRSQPGTIYF. The CDR3 bases are TGCGCCAGCAGCCGGAGTCAGCCGGGCACCATATATTTT.

The CDR3 protein is CASSRGGVEQYF. The DNA for the CDR3 is TGTGCCAGCAGCCGAGGGGGAGTCGAGCAGTACTTC. The V and J genes are TRBV6-1 and TRBJ2-7; tentatively, D is TRBD1 (6 bases). Germline CDR1 MNHNS, CDR2 SASEGT. The CDR3 contains 12 residues. V lost 6 bases, J lost 6 bases, and 12 bases lay in between.

The chain employs TRBV4-1 and TRBJ2-5, with D hard to call. This CDR3 region has 13 residues. The germline CDR1 and CDR2 sequences are MGHRA and YSYEKL. V lost 4 bases to trimming and J lost 1 base, with 7 bases between them. The CDR3 DNA follows: TGCGCCAGCAGCCGGCTTAGCCAAGAGACCCAGTACTTC. As protein: CASSRLSQETQYF.

Note on this clone: The junction departs from the called germline gene at one end, perhaps through a read error. V and J are TRBV7-7 and TRBJ2-1; 8 bases map to TRBD1. CDR1 is SSHAT, CDR2 FNYEAQ, per germline (reference sequence). The CDR3 runs to 14 residues. The CDR3 protein is CASSPTVTGDKQFF. For the CDR3, the DNA is TGTGCTAGCAGCCCTACCGTGACAGGGGATAAGCAGTTCTTC.

The gene calls are TRBV10-3 and TRBJ2-7, with unresolved D. The germline V and J ends were trimmed by 3 bases and 3 bases, with 9 bases remaining between them. There are 13 residues in the CDR3. Germline V gene lookup returns CDR1 ENHRY and CDR2 SYGVKD. DNA of the CDR3: TGTGCCATCAGTGACGAGCGAAACTACGAGCAGTACTTC. Amino acid sequence: CAISDERNYEQYF.

This chain joins TRBV6-6 and TRBJ1-1, with 7 positions matching TRBD1. Germline V CDR1 and CDR2: MNHNY, SVGAGI (reference sequence). This CDR3 has 13 residues. The J segment lost 7 bases and the V segment lost 5 bases, leaving 7 bases of the junction unmatched. CDR3 coding DNA: TGTGCCAGCAGTACCGGACAGGCGGTTGAAGCTTTCTTT. It translates to CASSTGQAVEAFF.

The chain combines TRBV11-2 with TRBJ1-1, with D possibly TRBD1 on 6 matching bases. The CDR3 covers 13 residues. V was cut by 2 bases and J by 6 bases, with 10 bases left in between. Germline values: CDR1 SGHAT, CDR2 FQNNGV. The CDR3 nucleotides are TGTGCCAGCAGCTTATACAGGGACGCTGAAGCTTTCTTT. Translating gives CASSLYRDAEAFF. Filled out from reference TRBV11-2 and TRBJ1-1, the complete variable domain reads EAGVAQSPRYKIIEKRQSVAFWCNPISGHATLYWYQQILGQGPKLLIQFQNNGVVDDSQLPKDRFSAERLKGVDSTLKIQPAKLEDSAVYLCASSLYRDAEAFFGQGTRLTVV.

The rearrangement uses TRBV11-2 and TRBJ1-2, with D possibly matching TRBD1 (5 bases). Germline CDR1 reads SGHAT; CDR2 reads FQNNGV. This CDR3 has 16 amino acids. Trimming removed 4 bases from V and 4 bases from J, with 19 bases in between. The chain's CDR3 is CASSSVRGREAYGYTF. CDR3 nucleotide sequence: TGTGCCAGCAGCTCCGTCCGGGGCAGGGAAGCCTATGGCTACACCTTC.

The chain carries TRBV25-1 and TRBJ2-1, with 8 bases lining up with TRBD2. The CDR3 spans 15 residues. Germline lookup yields CDR1 MGHDK and CDR2 SYGVNS. With 5 bases clipped from V and 4 bases from J, the junction kept 7 bases outside the gene matches. The CDR3 sequence is CASSHSGGGYNEQFF. DNA for the CDR3: TGTGCCAGCAGTCACTCCGGGGGGGGATACAATGAGCAGTTCTTC.

This clone occurred a few times. CDR3 bases: TGCGCCAGCAGTGAGTCAAGGACAGGGGGCTTGAATGAGCAGTTCTTC. This gives the protein CASSESRTGGLNEQFF. V and J are TRBV10-1 and TRBJ2-1, with 11 bases fitting TRBD1. Germline values: CDR1 WNHNN, CDR2 SYGVQD (reference sequence). The length of the CDR3 is 16 residues. V was clipped by 0 bases and J by 7 bases; unmatched bases: 5.

The V call is TRBV7-9, the J call TRBJ1-1; 7 bases agree with TRBD1. CDR3 length: 13 residues. Trimming cost V 3 bases and J 8 bases; bases outside gene matches: 6. CDR1 and CDR2 from the germline V gene are SEHNR and FQNEAQ (reference sequence). The CDR3 sequence is CASSLATGKEAFF. The CDR3 coding sequence is TGTGCCAGCAGCTTGGCGACAGGGAAGGAAGCTTTCTTT.

The rearrangement links TRBV2 to TRBJ2-6; TRBD1 matches 9 bases. Germline V lookup: CDR1 SNHLY, CDR2 FYNNEI. V shed 8 bases, J shed 2 bases, and the junction held 4 bases outside the gene matches. This CDR3 is built from 15 residues. CDR3 in amino acids: CASRGDRAGANVLTF. The CDR3 nucleotides read TGTGCCAGCCGAGGGGACAGGGCTGGGGCCAACGTCCTGACTTTC.